This T cell receptor (beta chain) emerged from a study of radiotherapy plus CTLA-4 blockade in lung cancer. Study at large: Objective response was observed in around a sixth of patients, and disease control in approximately 30%.

The CDR3 is 15 residues long. Germline V gene lookup returns CDR1 SEHNR and CDR2 FQNEAQ (reference sequence). V gave up 1 base and J gave up 8 bases, with 15 bases separating them. Concerning this clone itself: What it recognizes is unknown.

TCRdb's table, derived via immunoSEQ multiplex PCR, lists solely in-frame clones and lacks some. The sample carries 70,000 to 90,000 clones, more than 60% recorded once. General study points: Blood TCR clones of tumor origin expanded after radiotherapy plus ipilimumab. In blood, early T cell clone dynamics reportedly predicted response best, together with interferon-beta.

The genes are TRBV7-9 and TRBJ2-4; a possible D gene is TRBD1 (5 bases). The source is a human donor with non-small cell lung cancer whose response to radiotherapy plus ipilimumab could not be evaluated. Some clones in this sample may be carry-over from other donors' samples. The specimen was peripheral blood, collected from a patient treated with radiotherapy plus ipilimumab. This CDR3 is CASSLEVGQGDIQYF. DNA of the CDR3: TGTGCCAGCAGCTTAGAGGTGGGCCAAGGGGACATTCAGTACTTC.